A single sample gave rise to the 19 T cell receptor beta chains below, sequenced in a study of cytomegalovirus exposure and HLA in healthy donors. A multiplex PCR was run with 60 Vbeta primers and 13 Jbeta primers. Sequencing used immunoSEQ multiplex PCR; TCRdb keeps in-frame clones, though not all of them. The sample shows under 200,000 clones, roughly four fifths of them seen only once. The sequenced material came from PBMCs. These receptors were obtained from a woman between 25 and 40 years old in good health and CMV-seropositive.

In its sample, this clone was seen once. The V and J genes are TRBV5-1 and TRBJ1-2, with a weak D call TRBD1 (6 bases). Trimming left V 0 bases short and J 4 bases short, with 10 bases between. CDR3 size: 14 residues. CDR1 and CDR2 from the germline V gene are SGHRS and YFSETQ. The CDR3 sequence is CASSLVGRGYGYTF. CDR3 nucleotides: TGCGCCAGCAGCTTGGTAGGCAGGGGCTATGGCTACACCTTC.

This clone is a singleton in its sample. The same CDR3 is also encoded by other DNA sequences in this sample. This chain joins TRBV4-1 and TRBJ1-1; TRBD1 might be the D (6 bases). V lost 6 bases to trimming and J lost 1 base, with 12 bases between them. CDR3 length: 14 amino acids. Looked up from germline, CDR1 is MGHRA and CDR2 is YSYEKL. The CDR3: CASRGQLKNTEAFF. CDR3 coding DNA: TGCGCCAGCAGAGGACAGCTTAAGAACACTGAAGCTTTCTTT.

V usage is TRBV6-6 and J usage is TRBJ2-1; 7 bases are shared with TRBD1. The CDR3 runs to 15 residues. Per the germline V gene, CDR1 is MNHNY and CDR2 is SVGAGI (reference sequence). With V trimmed by 0 bases and J by 2 bases, 1 base remained unmatched. The CDR3 DNA reads TGTGCCAGCAGTTACTCTGGGACAGCCTACAATGAGCAGTTCTTC. Amino acid sequence: CASSYSGTAYNEQFF.

The CDR3 nucleotides read TGCGCCAGCAGCTTGGCCAGGGACTACAACTCTGGGGCCAACGTCCTGACTTTC. Translation gives CASSLARDYNSGANVLTF. This chain links TRBV5-1 with TRBJ2-6; TRBD2 matches 7 bases. CDR1 and CDR2 from the germline V gene are SGHRS and YFSETQ. J lost 0 bases, V lost 0 bases, and 6 bases had no gene match. CDR3 length: 18 amino acids.

The V gene is TRBV7-9, the J gene TRBJ2-1, with 10 bases identical to TRBD1. Germline CDR1 SEHNR, CDR2 FQNEAQ (reference sequence). V was clipped by 0 bases and J by 0 bases; unmatched bases: 5. The length of the CDR3 is 18 residues. The CDR3 region has the DNA TGTGCCAGCAGCTTAGCGGGACAGGGGCGCGTCTCCTACAATGAGCAGTTCTTC. Encoded protein: CASSLAGQGRVSYNEQFF.

CDR3 bases: TGCAGCGTGGGAGGTCTGACAGTGAACACTGAAGCTTTCTTT. Encoded protein: CSVGGLTVNTEAFF. The chain recombines TRBV29-1 with TRBJ1-1; D may be TRBD1 (5 bases). CDR1 and CDR2 from the germline V gene are SQVTM and ANQGSEA. CDR3 size: 14 residues. Trimming took off 6 bases at V and 0 bases at J, with 14 bases between the two ends.

In its sample, this clone was seen a few times. The chain carries TRBV9 and TRBJ1-4; 7 bases map to TRBD1. The CDR3 spans 14 residues. Germline values: CDR1 SGDLS, CDR2 YYNGEE. The V and J ends lost 3 bases and 7 bases, in that order; junction bases with no gene match: 6. For the CDR3, the DNA is TGTGCCAGCAGCGCGACAGGGTCTACTGAAAAACTGTTTTTT. It translates to CASSATGSTEKLFF.

The J gene is TRBJ1-2, the V gene TRBV9, with TRBD1 identical over 11 bases. The V gene end was trimmed by 4 bases and the J gene end by 2 bases; junction bases not matched to a gene: 4. The CDR3 loop spans 15 amino acids. CDR1 SGDLS and CDR2 YYNGEE come from the germline V gene. The CDR3 is CASSPWTGGNYGYTF. The CDR3 bases are TGTGCCAGCAGCCCCTGGACAGGGGGCAACTATGGCTACACCTTC.

This clone was observed once. The rearrangement uses TRBV30 and TRBJ1-1; D is perhaps TRBD1 (5 bases). The CDR3 spans 14 residues. Trimming removed 3 bases from V and 0 bases from J, with 11 bases in between. From germline, CDR1 is GTSNPN and CDR2 SVGIG (reference sequence). The CDR3 region has the DNA TGTGCCTGGAGAAGGGGCTTATTGAACACTGAAGCTTTCTTT. This gives the protein CAWRRGLLNTEAFF.

The rearrangement uses TRBV30 and TRBJ2-5, with TRBD2 identical over 9 bases. CDR3 length equals 15 residues. J gave up 5 bases and V 4 bases, and 11 bases lay outside the gene matches. Germline V gene lookup returns CDR1 GTSNPN and CDR2 SVGIG (reference sequence). CDR3 protein: CAWNSVAGVMETQYF. The CDR3 DNA reads as TGTGCCTGGAACTCGGTAGCGGGGGTCATGGAGACCCAGTACTTC.

The chain recombines TRBV5-1 with TRBJ2-1; perhaps TRBD1 as D (6 bases). V lost 4 bases and J lost 1, with 12 bases in between. The germline V gene has CDR1 SGHRS and CDR2 YFSETQ. The CDR3 extends over 15 amino acids. The CDR3 nucleotides read TGCGCCAGCAGCCCCTCAAGGGGGTCCTACAATGAGCAGTTCTTC. Protein product: CASSPSRGSYNEQFF.

V usage is TRBV4-3 and J usage is TRBJ2-2; D gene uncertain. V dropped 5 bases and J dropped 6 bases, with 10 bases sitting between them. Germline V gene sequence: CDR1 LGHNA, CDR2 YSLEER. The CDR3 spans 13 residues. This CDR3 reads CASSLTNSGELFF. CDR3 bases: TGCGCCAGCAGCTTAACCAACTCCGGGGAGCTGTTTTTT.

This clone showed up just a few times. The chain joins TRBV27 to TRBJ2-5, with D hard to call. Trimming left V 0 bases short and J 9 bases short, with 8 bases between. CDR1 and CDR2 from the germline V gene are MNHEY and SMNVEV (reference sequence). The CDR3 is made up of 12 amino acids. CDR3 bases: TGTGCCAGCAGTTTATCTCCCCCCGCCCAGTACTTC. Its translation is CASSLSPPAQYF.

The chain couples TRBV10-2 to TRBJ2-3; 7 nucleotides line up with TRBD1. The CDR3 loop spans 14 amino acids. Germline loops: CDR1 WSHSY, CDR2 SAAADI. V was pared by 8 bases and J by 2 bases, with 7 bases of the junction left unmatched. The CDR3 is CASGDRAFTDTQYF. The CDR3 nucleotides read TGCGCCAGCGGGGACAGAGCTTTCACAGATACGCAGTATTTT.

The gene calls are TRBV28 and TRBJ1-4, with D possibly being TRBD1 (5 bases). The CDR3 runs to 15 residues. The germline V and J ends were trimmed by 8 bases and 0 bases, with 13 bases remaining between them. CDR1 and CDR2 (germline): MDHEN, SYDVKM. CDR3 residues: CASRPWTSTNEKLFF. The CDR3 DNA follows: TGTGCCAGCCGGCCTTGGACATCAACTAATGAAAAACTGTTTTTT.

This clone was counted between two and nine times. V is TRBV10-3 and J is TRBJ1-1, with no clear D. From germline, CDR1 is ENHRY and CDR2 SYGVKD. The CDR3 sequence is 14 residues long. Trimming took 4 bases from V and 2 from J, leaving 11 bases between them. CDR3 DNA sequence: TGTGCCATCAGTGTGGCTCGGGTAAACACTGAAGCTTTCTTT. This codes for CAISVARVNTEAFF.

This clone turned up a few times. This CDR3 reads CASSRSREGELFF. In DNA, the CDR3 is TGTGCCAGCAGTCGATCCCGGGAGGGGGAACTGTTTTTT. This chain joins TRBV6-6 and TRBJ1-4, with a tentative D call TRBD1 (6 bases). V dropped 5 bases and J dropped 12 bases, with 16 bases sitting between them. The germline CDR1 and CDR2 sequences are MNHNY and SVGAGI (reference sequence). The CDR3 totals 13 residues.

The chain couples TRBV5-6 to TRBJ1-2, with 11 bases lining up with TRBD1. Germline V lookup: CDR1 SGHDT, CDR2 YYEEEE. V shed 6 bases and J 6 bases; nucleotides not matched to a gene: 16. This CDR3 is 17 amino acids long. The CDR3 here is CASTYSYRDRGADGYTF. CDR3 nucleotide sequence: TGTGCCAGCACCTACTCATACCGGGACAGGGGGGCCGATGGCTACACCTTC.

The genes are TRBV10-3 and TRBJ2-7; 11 bases map to TRBD2. With V trimmed by 6 bases and J by 2 bases, 6 bases remained unmatched. The CDR3 is made up of 15 amino acids. The germline CDR1 and CDR2 sequences are ENHRY and SYGVKD. In nucleotides, the CDR3 is TGTGCCATCAGGGCCGGACTAGCGGGTACCTACGAGCAGTACTTC. It yields the protein CAIRAGLAGTYEQYF.